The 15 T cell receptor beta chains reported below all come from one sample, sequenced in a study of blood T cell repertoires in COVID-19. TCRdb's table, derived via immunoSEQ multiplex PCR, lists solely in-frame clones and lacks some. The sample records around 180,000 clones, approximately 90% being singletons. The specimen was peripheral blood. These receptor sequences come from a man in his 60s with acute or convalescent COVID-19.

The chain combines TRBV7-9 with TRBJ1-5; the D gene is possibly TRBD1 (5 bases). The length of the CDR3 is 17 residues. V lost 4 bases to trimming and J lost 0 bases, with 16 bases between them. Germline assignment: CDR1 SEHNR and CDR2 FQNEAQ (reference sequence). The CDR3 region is CASSSSRGTNSNQPQHF. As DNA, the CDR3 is TGTGCCAGCAGCTCCTCCCGGGGGACGAATAGCAATCAGCCCCAGCATTTT.

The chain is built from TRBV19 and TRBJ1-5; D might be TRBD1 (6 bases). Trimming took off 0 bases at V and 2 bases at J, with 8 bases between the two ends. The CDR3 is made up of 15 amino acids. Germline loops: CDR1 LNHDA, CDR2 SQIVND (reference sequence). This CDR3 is CASSIEGGGNQPQHF. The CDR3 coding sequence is TGTGCCAGTAGTATAGAAGGGGGTGGCAATCAGCCCCAGCATTTT.

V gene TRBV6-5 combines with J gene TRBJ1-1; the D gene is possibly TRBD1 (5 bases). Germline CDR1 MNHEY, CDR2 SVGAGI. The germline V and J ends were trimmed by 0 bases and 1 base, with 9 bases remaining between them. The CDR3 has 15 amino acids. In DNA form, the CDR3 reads TGTGCCAGCAGTTACTCGGGGGGACCGAACACTGAAGCTTTCTTT. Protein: CASSYSGGPNTEAFF.

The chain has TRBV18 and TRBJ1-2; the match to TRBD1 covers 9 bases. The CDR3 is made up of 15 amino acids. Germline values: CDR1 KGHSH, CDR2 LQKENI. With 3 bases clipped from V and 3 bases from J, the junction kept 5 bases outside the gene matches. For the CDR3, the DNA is TGTGCCAGCTCACCTCCGGACAGGGGAGACTATGGCTACACCTTC. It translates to CASSPPDRGDYGYTF.

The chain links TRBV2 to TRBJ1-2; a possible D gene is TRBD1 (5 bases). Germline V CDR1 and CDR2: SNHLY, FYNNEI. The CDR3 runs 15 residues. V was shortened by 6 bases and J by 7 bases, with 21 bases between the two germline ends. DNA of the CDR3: TGTGCCAGCAGCGCACCCGTCGGGGGTCTGGGTGGCTACACCTTC. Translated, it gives CASSAPVGGLGGYTF.

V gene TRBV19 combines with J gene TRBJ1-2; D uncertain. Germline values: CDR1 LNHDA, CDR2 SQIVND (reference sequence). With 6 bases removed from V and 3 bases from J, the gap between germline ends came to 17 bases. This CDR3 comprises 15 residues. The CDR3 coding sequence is TGTGCCAGTAGCCCGAAAAGAGACACGTACTATGGCTACACCTTC. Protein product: CASSPKRDTYYGYTF. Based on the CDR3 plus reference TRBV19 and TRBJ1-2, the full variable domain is DGGITQSPKYLFRKEGQNVTLSCEQNLNHDAMYWYRQDPGQGLRLIYYSQIVNDFQKGDIAEGYSVSREKKESFPLTVTSAQKNPTAFYLCASSPKRDTYYGYTFGSGTRLTVV.

CDR3 sequence (DNA): TGTGCCAGCACCCGGGGGGGGAACAATCAGCCCCAGCATTTT. Protein product: CASTRGGNNQPQHF. The rearrangement uses TRBV7-9 and TRBJ1-5; D is perhaps TRBD1 (5 bases). Germline CDR1 is SEHNR and CDR2 is FQNEAQ (reference sequence). V shed 7 bases and J shed 3 bases, with 13 bases lying between them. The CDR3 extends over 14 amino acids. Using reference TRBV7-9 and TRBJ1-5 for the parts outside the CDR3, the full variable domain is DTGVSQNPRHKITKRGQNVTFRCDPISEHNRLYWYRQTLGQGPEFLTYFQNEAQLEKSRLLSDRFSAERPKGSFSTLEIQRTEQGDSAMYLCASTRGGNNQPQHFGDGTRLSIL.

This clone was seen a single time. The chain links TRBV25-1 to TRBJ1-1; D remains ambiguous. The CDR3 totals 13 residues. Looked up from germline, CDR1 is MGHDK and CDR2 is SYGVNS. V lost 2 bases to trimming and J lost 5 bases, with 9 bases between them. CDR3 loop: CASSEMGRTEAFF. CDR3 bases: TGTGCCAGCAGTGAAATGGGCAGGACTGAAGCTTTCTTT.

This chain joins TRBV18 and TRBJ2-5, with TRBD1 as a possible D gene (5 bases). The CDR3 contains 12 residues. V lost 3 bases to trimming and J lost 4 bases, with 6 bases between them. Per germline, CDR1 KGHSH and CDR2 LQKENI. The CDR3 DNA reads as TGTGCCAGCTCACCCACAGGAGAGACCCAGTACTTC. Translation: CASSPTGETQYF. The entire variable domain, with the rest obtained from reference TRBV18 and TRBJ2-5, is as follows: NAGVMQNPRHLVRRRGQEARLRCSPMKGHSHVYWYRQLPEEGLKFMVYLQKENIIDESGMPKERFSAEFPKEGPSILRIQQVVRGDSAAYFCASSPTGETQYFGPGTRLLVL.

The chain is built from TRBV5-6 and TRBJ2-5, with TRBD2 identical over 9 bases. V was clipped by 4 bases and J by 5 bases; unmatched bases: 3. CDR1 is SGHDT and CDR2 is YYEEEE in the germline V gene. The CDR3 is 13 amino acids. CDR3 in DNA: TGTGCCAGCAGCCTAGCGGGGCCGGAGACCCAGTACTTC. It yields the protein CASSLAGPETQYF. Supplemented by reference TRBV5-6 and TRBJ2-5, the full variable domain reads DAGVTQSPTHLIKTRGQQVTLRCSPKSGHDTVSWYQQALGQGPQFIFQYYEEEERQRGNFPDRFSGHQFPNYSSELNVNALLLGDSALYLCASSLAGPETQYFGPGTRLLVL.

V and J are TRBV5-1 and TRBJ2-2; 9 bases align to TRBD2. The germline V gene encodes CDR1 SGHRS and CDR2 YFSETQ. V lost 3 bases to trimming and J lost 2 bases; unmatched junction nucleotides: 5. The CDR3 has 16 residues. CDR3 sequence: CASSSLAGLNTGELFF. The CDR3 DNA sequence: TGCGCCAGCAGCTCCCTAGCGGGGCTCAACACCGGGGAGCTGTTTTTT.

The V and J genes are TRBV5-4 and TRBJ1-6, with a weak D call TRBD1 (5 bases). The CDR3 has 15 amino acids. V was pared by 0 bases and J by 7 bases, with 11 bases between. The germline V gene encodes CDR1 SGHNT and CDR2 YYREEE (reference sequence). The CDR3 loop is CASSLATGLNSPLHF. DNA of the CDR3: TGTGCCAGCAGCTTGGCCACAGGACTAAATTCACCCCTCCACTTT.

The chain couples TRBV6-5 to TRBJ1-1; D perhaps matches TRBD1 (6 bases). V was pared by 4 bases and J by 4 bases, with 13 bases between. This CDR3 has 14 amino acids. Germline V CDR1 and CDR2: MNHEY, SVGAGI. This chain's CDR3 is CASSLTRGGTEAFF. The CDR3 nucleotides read TGTGCCAGCAGTTTAACTCGAGGGGGCACTGAAGCTTTCTTT.

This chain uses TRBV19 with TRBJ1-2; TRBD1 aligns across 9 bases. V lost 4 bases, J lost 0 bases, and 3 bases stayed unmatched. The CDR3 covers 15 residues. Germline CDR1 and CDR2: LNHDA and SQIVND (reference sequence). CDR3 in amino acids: CASSKGTGTNYGYTF. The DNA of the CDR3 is TGTGCCAGTAGTAAGGGGACAGGGACTAACTATGGCTACACCTTC. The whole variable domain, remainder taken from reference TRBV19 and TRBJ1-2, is DGGITQSPKYLFRKEGQNVTLSCEQNLNHDAMYWYRQDPGQGLRLIYYSQIVNDFQKGDIAEGYSVSREKKESFPLTVTSAQKNPTAFYLCASSKGTGTNYGYTFGSGTRLTVV.

This chain's CDR3 is CASSLATGQPQHF. CDR3 in DNA: TGTGCCAGCAGCTTAGCCACGGGTCAGCCCCAGCATTTT. V gene TRBV7-8 combines with J gene TRBJ1-5; D remains unclear. The V gene lost 0 bases and the J gene lost 6 bases, with 6 bases spanning the gap. This CDR3 is built from 13 residues. CDR1 is SGHVS and CDR2 is FQNEAQ in the germline V gene.